This TCR beta chain originates from a study of beta chain features in type 1 diabetes. The study, taken as a whole, reports: Whether TCRB rearrangement is influenced by HLA type went unresolved here. An over-representation of cells with high TCR expression could result from cDNA sequencing. The study found moderately but significantly shorter TCRB CDR3s in all four CD4+ subsets of Type 1 diabetes patients.

A remark on this clone: The antigen remains undetermined.

TCRB transcripts that were expressed got sequenced, as all of the isolated RNA had been reverse transcribed. Libraries were prepared by immunoSEQ multiplex PCR; TCRdb keeps only in-frame clonotypes and omits some of them. The profile covers around 710,000 clones, with roughly an eighth appearing a single time and 0.095% to 0.15% taken by the ten largest. The CDR3 has 14 residues. Looked up from germline, CDR1 is SNHLY and CDR2 is FYNNEI. With 7 bases removed from V and 5 bases from J, the gap between germline ends came to 17 bases. The chain combines TRBV2 with TRBJ2-5; D may be TRBD2 (6 bases). Sequencing was carried out using naive CD4+ T cells from blood. The receptor was isolated from a man aged 25 to 45 with type 1 diabetes. Here the CDR3 reads CASNPGLLDETQYF. In nucleotides, the CDR3 is TGTGCCAGCAACCCGGGACTCTTAGACGAGACCCAGTACTTC.